The T cell receptor beta chain under discussion was sequenced for a study of blood T cells in healthy people across ages. The use of a sample-barcoded 5' primer and a J-beta primer mix characterized a second PCR of roughly 6 to 11 cycles. TCRdb re-derived calls from the 5' RACE reads in MiXCR, one entry per CDR3 protein. Among about 1,400,000 distinct CDR3 sequences listed, 59% were seen once. This CDR3 has 16 residues. Looked up from germline, CDR1 is ENHRY and CDR2 is SYGVKD. V lost 3 bases, J lost 3 bases, and 7 bases stayed unmatched. This clonotype has just one count. Sequenced input: blood. The receptor was isolated from a man younger than 30 in good health. The chain links TRBV10-3 to TRBJ2-2, with 7 positions matching TRBD1. The CDR3 bases are TGTGCCATCAGTGACCCAGGGGGTAGAGACACCGGGGAGCTGTTTTTT. It specifies CAISDPGGRDTGELFF.